This T cell receptor beta chain emerged from a study of blood T cell repertoires in COVID-19. At the level of the study: Sources were T cells, B-cell-depleted T cells, or PBMCs; the material itself was cDNA or gDNA.

Recovery meant two consecutive negative NP/OP PCR tests, professional clearance, or resolved symptoms. Using immunoSEQ multiplex PCR, the repertoire was profiled, and TCRdb retains in-frame clones only, with some absent. The sample holds a few hundred thousand clones, about 88% seen once. Between the trimmed V and J ends, which lost 1 base and 1 base, there was a span of 7 bases. The CDR3 is 15 amino acids. Germline assignment: CDR1 LGHDT and CDR2 YNNKEL (reference sequence). The V call is TRBV3-1 (or the pseudogene TRBV3-2), the J call TRBJ2-2; no definite D call. This TCR was sampled from a woman in her 30s who had recovered from COVID-19. Sequencing was carried out using PBMCs or T cells enriched from blood (not recorded which). CDR3 DNA sequence: TGTGCCAGCAGCCAAGCTCTGTGGAACACCGGGGAGCTGTTTTTT. This gives the protein CASSQALWNTGELFF.